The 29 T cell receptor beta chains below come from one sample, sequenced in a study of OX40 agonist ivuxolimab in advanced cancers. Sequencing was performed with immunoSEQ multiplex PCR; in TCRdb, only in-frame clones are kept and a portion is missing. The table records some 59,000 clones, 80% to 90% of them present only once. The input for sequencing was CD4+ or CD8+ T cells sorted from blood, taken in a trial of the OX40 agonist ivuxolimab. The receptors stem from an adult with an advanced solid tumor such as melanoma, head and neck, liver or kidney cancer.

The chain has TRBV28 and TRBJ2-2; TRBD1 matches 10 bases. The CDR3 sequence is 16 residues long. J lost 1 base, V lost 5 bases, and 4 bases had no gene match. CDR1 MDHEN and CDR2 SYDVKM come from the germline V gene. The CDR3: CASSPGDRGNTGELFF. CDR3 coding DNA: TGTGCCAGCAGTCCCGGGGACAGGGGGAACACCGGGGAGCTGTTTTTT.

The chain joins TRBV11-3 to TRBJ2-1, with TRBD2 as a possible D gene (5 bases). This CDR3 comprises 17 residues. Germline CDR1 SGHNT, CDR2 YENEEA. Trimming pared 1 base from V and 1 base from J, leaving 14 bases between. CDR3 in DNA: TGTGCCAGCAGCTTAGGGGATGGCCGGGGATCCTACAATGAGCAGTTCTTC. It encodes CASSLGDGRGSYNEQFF.

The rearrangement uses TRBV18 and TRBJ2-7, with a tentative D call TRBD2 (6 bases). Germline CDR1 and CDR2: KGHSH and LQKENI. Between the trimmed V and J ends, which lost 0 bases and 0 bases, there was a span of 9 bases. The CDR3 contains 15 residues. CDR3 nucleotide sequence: TGTGCCAGCTCACCACCGTACGGGAGCTCCTACGAGCAGTACTTC. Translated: CASSPPYGSSYEQYF.

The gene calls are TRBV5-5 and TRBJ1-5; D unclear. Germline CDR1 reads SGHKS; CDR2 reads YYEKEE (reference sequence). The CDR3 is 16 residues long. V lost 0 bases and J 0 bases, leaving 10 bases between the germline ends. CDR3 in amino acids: CASSLVAVVSNQPQHF. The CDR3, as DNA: TGTGCCAGCAGCTTGGTGGCAGTCGTTAGCAATCAGCCCCAGCATTTT.

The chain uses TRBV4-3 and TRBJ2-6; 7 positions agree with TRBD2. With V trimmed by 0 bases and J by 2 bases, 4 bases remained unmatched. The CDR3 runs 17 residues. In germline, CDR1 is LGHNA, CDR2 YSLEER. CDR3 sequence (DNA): TGCGCCAGCAGCCAAGATCCCCGGGGGGCTGGGGCCAACGTCCTGACTTTC. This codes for CASSQDPRGAGANVLTF.

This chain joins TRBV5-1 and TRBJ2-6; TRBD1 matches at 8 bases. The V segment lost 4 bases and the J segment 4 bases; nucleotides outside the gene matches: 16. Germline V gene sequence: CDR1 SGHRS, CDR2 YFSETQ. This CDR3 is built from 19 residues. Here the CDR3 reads CASSGPPRTGTHGANVLTF. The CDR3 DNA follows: TGCGCCAGCAGCGGCCCACCGAGGACAGGGACTCACGGGGCCAACGTCCTGACTTTC.

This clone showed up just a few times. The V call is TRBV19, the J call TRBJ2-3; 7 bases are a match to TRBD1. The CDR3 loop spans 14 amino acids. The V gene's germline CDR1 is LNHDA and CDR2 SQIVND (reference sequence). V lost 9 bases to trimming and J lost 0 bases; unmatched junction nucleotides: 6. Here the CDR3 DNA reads TGTGCCAGCGAGGGACAGTCTAGCACAGATACGCAGTATTTT. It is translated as CASEGQSSTDTQYF.

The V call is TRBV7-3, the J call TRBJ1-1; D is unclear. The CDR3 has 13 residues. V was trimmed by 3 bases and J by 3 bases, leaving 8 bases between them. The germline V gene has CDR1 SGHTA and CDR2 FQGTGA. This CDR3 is CASSFYLDTEAFF. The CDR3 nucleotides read TGTGCCAGCAGCTTCTATTTAGACACTGAAGCTTTCTTT.

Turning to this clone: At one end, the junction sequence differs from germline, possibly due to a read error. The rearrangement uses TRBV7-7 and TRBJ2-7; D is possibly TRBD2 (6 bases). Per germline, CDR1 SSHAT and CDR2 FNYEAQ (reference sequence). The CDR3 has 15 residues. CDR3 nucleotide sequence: TGTGCCAGCAGCGTAGCGGACCGGAGCTCCTACGAGCAGTACTTC. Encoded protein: CASSVADRSSYEQYF.

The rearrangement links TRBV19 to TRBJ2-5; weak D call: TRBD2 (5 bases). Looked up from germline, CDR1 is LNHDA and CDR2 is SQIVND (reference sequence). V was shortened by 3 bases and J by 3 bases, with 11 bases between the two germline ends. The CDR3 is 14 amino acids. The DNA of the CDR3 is TGTGCCAGTAGTATCGGACTGGGAGAAGAGACCCAGTACTTC. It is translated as CASSIGLGEETQYF.

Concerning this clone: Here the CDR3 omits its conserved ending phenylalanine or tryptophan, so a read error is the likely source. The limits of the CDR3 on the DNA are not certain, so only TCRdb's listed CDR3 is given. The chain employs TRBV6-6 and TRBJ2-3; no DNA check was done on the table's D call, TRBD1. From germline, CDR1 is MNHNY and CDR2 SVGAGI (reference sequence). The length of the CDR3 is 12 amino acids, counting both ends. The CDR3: CASRDPGQGDRI.

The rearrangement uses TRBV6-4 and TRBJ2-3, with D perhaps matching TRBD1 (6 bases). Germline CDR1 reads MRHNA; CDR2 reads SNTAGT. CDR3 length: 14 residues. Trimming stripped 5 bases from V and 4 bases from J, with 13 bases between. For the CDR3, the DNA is TGTGCCAGCAGTCCGGGACAAAGCCCAGATACGCAGTATTTT. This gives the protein CASSPGQSPDTQYF.

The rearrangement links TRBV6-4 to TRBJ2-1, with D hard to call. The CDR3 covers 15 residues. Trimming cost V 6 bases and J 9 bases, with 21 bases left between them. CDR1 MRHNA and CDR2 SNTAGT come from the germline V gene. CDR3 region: CASSAVMGGFGEQFF. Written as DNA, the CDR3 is TGTGCCAGCAGCGCAGTGATGGGTGGGTTTGGTGAGCAGTTCTTC.

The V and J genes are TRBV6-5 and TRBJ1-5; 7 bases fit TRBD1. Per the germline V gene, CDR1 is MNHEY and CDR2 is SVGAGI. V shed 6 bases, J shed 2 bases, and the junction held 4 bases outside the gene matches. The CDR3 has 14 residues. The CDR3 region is CASRQTGRNQPQHF. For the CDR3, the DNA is TGTGCCAGCAGGCAGACAGGGCGCAATCAGCCCCAGCATTTT.

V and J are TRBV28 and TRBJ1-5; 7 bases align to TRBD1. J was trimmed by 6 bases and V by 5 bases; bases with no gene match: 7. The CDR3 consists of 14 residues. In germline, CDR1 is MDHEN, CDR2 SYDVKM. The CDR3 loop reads CASSVTGKGQPQHF. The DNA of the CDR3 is TGTGCCAGCAGTGTGACAGGGAAGGGTCAGCCCCAGCATTTT.

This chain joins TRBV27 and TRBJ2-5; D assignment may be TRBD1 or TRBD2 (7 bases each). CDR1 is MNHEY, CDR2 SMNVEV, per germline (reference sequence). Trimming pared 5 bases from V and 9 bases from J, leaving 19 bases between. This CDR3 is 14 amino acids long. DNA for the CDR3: TGTGCCAGCAGTCCAGGGGGGGGGTTAGTAGCCCAGTACTTC. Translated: CASSPGGGLVAQYF.

CDR3: CASSLLPTSSTGELFF. CDR3 DNA: TGTGCCAGCAGCTTATTACCCACCTCTTCCACCGGGGAGCTGTTTTTT. The V and J genes are TRBV7-3 and TRBJ2-2; D not certain. V was pared by 2 bases and J by 4 bases, with 14 bases between. This CDR3 is built from 16 residues. Germline V gene lookup returns CDR1 SGHTA and CDR2 FQGTGA. The full variable domain, its missing parts supplied by reference TRBV7-3 and TRBJ2-2, is GAGVSQTPSNKVTEKGKYVELRCDPISGHTALYWYRQSLGQGPEFLIYFQGTGAADDSGLPNDRFFAVRPEGSVSTLKIQRTERGDSAVYLCASSLLPTSSTGELFFGEGSRLTVL.

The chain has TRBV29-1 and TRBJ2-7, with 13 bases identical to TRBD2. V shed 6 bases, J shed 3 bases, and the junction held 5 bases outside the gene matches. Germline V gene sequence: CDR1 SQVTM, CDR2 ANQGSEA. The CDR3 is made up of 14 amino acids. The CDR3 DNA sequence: TGCAGCGTCTCACTAGCGGGAGGGCTCTACGAGCAGTACTTC. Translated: CSVSLAGGLYEQYF.

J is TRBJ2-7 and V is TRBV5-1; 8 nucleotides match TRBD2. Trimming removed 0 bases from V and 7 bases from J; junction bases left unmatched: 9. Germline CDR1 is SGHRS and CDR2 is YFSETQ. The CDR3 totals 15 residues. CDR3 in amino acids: CASSLAREGPKEQYF. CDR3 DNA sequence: TGCGCCAGCAGCTTGGCCCGGGAGGGCCCCAAAGAGCAGTACTTC.

CDR3 protein: CASSPGGGDTQYF. For the CDR3, the DNA is TGTGCCAGCAGCCCTGGAGGGGGGGATACGCAGTATTTT. The chain uses TRBV7-9 and TRBJ2-3; D assignment may be TRBD1 or TRBD2 (6 bases each). V was trimmed by 5 bases and J by 6 bases, leaving 12 bases between them. Germline CDR1 reads SEHNR; CDR2 reads FQNEAQ (reference sequence). This CDR3 is 13 amino acids long. The full variable domain, completed using reference TRBV7-9 and TRBJ2-3, is DTGVSQNPRHKITKRGQNVTFRCDPISEHNRLYWYRQTLGQGPEFLTYFQNEAQLEKSRLLSDRFSAERPKGSFSTLEIQRTEQGDSAMYLCASSPGGGDTQYFGPGTRLTVL.

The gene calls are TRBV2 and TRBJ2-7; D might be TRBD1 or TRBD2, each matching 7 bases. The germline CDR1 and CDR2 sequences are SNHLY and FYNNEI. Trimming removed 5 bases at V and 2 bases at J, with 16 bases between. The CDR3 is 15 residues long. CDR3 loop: CASSTQGRGAYEQYF. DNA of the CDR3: TGTGCCAGCAGTACACAGGGGAGGGGCGCCTACGAGCAGTACTTC. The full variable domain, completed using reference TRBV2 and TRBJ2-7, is EPEVTQTPSHQVTQMGQEVILRCVPISNHLYFYWYRQILGQKVEFLVSFYNNEISEKSEIFDDQFSVERPDGSNFTLKIRSTKLEDSAMYFCASSTQGRGAYEQYFGPGTRLTVT.

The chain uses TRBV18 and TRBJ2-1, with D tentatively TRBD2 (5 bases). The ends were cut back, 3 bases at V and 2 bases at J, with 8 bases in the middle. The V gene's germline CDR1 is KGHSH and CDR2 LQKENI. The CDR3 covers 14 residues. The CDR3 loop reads CASSPSAAYNEQFF. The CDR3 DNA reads TGTGCCAGCTCACCCTCAGCGGCCTACAATGAGCAGTTCTTC. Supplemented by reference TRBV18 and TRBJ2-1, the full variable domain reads NAGVMQNPRHLVRRRGQEARLRCSPMKGHSHVYWYRQLPEEGLKFMVYLQKENIIDESGMPKERFSAEFPKEGPSILRIQQVVRGDSAAYFCASSPSAAYNEQFFGPGTRLTVL.

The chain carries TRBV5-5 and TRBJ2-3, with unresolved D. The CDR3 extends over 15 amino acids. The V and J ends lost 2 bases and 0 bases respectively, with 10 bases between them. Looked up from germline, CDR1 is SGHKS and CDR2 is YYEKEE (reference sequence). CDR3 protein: CASSFGATSTDTQYF. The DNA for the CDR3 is TGTGCCAGCAGCTTTGGCGCGACTAGCACAGATACGCAGTATTTT.

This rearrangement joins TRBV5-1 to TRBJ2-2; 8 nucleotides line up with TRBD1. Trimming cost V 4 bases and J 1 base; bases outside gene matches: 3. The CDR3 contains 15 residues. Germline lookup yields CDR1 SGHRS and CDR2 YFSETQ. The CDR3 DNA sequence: TGCGCCAGCAGCCCCGGGACAGGGAACACCGGGGAGCTGTTTTTT. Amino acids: CASSPGTGNTGELFF.

The CDR3 region has the DNA TGTGCCAGCAGTGACTGGTCCGGCTACACCTTC. Protein product: CASSDWSGYTF. The V call is TRBV6-4, the J call TRBJ1-2; D gene ambiguous. The germline CDR1 and CDR2 sequences are MRHNA and SNTAGT. CDR3 length: 11 amino acids. V lost 1 base to trimming and J lost 8 bases, with 5 bases between them.

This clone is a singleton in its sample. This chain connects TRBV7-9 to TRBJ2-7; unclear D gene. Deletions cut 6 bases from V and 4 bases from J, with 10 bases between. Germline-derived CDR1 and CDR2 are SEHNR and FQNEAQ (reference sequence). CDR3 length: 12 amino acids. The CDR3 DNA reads TGTGCCAGCAGGTCGACGGGTTACGAGCAGTACTTC. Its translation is CASRSTGYEQYF. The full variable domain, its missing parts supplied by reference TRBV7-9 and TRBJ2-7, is DTGVSQNPRHKITKRGQNVTFRCDPISEHNRLYWYRQTLGQGPEFLTYFQNEAQLEKSRLLSDRFSAERPKGSFSTLEIQRTEQGDSAMYLCASRSTGYEQYFGPGTRLTVT.

CDR3 sequence: CASSVSPGISYEQYF. DNA for the CDR3: TGTGCCAGCAGCGTATCTCCCGGGATCTCCTACGAGCAGTACTTC. The rearrangement uses TRBV9 and TRBJ2-7; D may be TRBD2 (5 bases). V lost 1 base to trimming and J lost 0 bases, with 11 bases between them. Looked up from germline, CDR1 is SGDLS and CDR2 is YYNGEE. The CDR3 is made up of 15 amino acids.

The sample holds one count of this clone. The CDR3, as DNA: TGTGCCAGCAGTTACAGGGTTTCCTACGAGCAGTACTTC. Protein: CASSYRVSYEQYF. The chain carries TRBV28 and TRBJ2-7, with D tentatively TRBD1 (6 bases). This CDR3 is built from 13 residues. The V end lost 4 bases, the J end lost 1 base, and 8 bases lay between the germline ends. Germline lookup yields CDR1 MDHEN and CDR2 SYDVKM.

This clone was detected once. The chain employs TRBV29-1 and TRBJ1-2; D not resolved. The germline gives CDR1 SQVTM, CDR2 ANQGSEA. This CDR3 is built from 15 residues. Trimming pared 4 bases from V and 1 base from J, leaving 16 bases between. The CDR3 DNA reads TGCAGCGTTGCGACTGCAGAAGATAGTAACTATGGCTACACCTTC. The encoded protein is CSVATAEDSNYGYTF.